Each of the 27 T cell receptor beta chains below was sequenced from the same sample in a study of beta chain features in type 1 diabetes. Of the isolated RNA, all was reverse transcribed, and so the sequenced material was expressed TCRB transcripts. The repertoire was sequenced with immunoSEQ multiplex PCR; TCRdb's copy has only in-frame clones and lacks some. Of hundreds of thousands of clones in the sample, less than 15% were seen once. Sequencing was carried out using central memory CD4+ T cells from blood. The origin of the receptors is a man younger than 45 in good health.

The V gene is TRBV6-1, the J gene TRBJ1-2; a weak D match, TRBD1 (5 bases). With 3 bases removed from V and 3 bases from J, the gap between germline ends came to 11 bases. From germline, CDR1 is MNHNS and CDR2 SASEGT. The CDR3 length is 14 residues. CDR3 protein: CASSDRQNYYGYTF. The DNA for the CDR3 is TGTGCCAGCAGTGACCGACAGAACTACTATGGCTACACCTTC.

The chain employs TRBV6-1 and TRBJ2-7, with D uncertain. The CDR3 runs 13 residues. Trimming took 1 base from V and 3 from J, leaving 7 bases between them. Germline-derived CDR1 and CDR2 are MNHNS and SASEGT. This CDR3 reads CASSEEDSYEQYF. DNA for the CDR3: TGTGCCAGCAGTGAAGAGGATAGCTACGAGCAGTACTTC.

The V call is TRBV28, the J call TRBJ1-4; 7 bases match TRBD1. The CDR3 is 15 residues long. CDR1 MDHEN and CDR2 SYDVKM come from the germline V gene. V was clipped by 5 bases and J by 5 bases; unmatched bases: 8. This CDR3 is CASSPTGAGNEKLFF. In DNA form, the CDR3 reads TGTGCCAGCAGTCCTACAGGGGCAGGGAATGAAAAACTGTTTTTT.

This clone was seen a handful of times. CDR3 nucleotide sequence: TGTGCCAGCAGCTTAAGCTCGATGATGGGGTGGGCTTTCTTT. Protein sequence: CASSLSSMMGWAFF. The chain has TRBV7-9 and TRBJ1-1; D call uncertain. Germline values: CDR1 SEHNR, CDR2 FQNEAQ (reference sequence). The CDR3 contains 14 residues. Trimming stripped 2 bases from V and 11 bases from J, with 18 bases between.

This chain connects TRBV7-8 to TRBJ2-2; 8 bases match TRBD1. CDR1 SGHVS and CDR2 FQNEAQ come from the germline V gene. Trimming at V came to 5 bases and at J to 7 bases, leaving 6 bases not matched to a gene. The CDR3 extends over 14 amino acids. The CDR3 region has the DNA TGTGCCAGCAGCGGTGGACAGGGCGGCGGGGAGCTGTTTTTT. The encoded protein is CASSGGQGGGELFF.

A remark on this clone: The same CDR3 is also encoded by other DNA sequences in this sample. The rearrangement links TRBV29-1 to TRBJ1-1; D possibly corresponds to TRBD1 (6 bases). Germline CDR1 and CDR2: SQVTM and ANQGSEA. The CDR3 covers 13 residues. V was trimmed by 7 bases and J by 0 bases, leaving 12 bases between them. Here the CDR3 DNA reads TGCAGCGGTACGGGACACCTGAACACTGAAGCTTTCTTT. Translated, it gives CSGTGHLNTEAFF.

This clone was found a few times. The DNA of the CDR3 is TGTGCCAGCAGTTTTGACGGGAGGGGCTACAATGAGCAGTTCTTC. This codes for CASSFDGRGYNEQFF. The chain has TRBV27 and TRBJ2-1; 8 positions match TRBD2. Trimming removed 3 bases from V and 3 bases from J; junction bases left unmatched: 4. From germline, CDR1 is MNHEY and CDR2 SMNVEV (reference sequence). The CDR3 runs to 15 residues.

This clone has just a few counts. V usage is TRBV7-9 and J usage is TRBJ1-1, with 7 bases fitting TRBD1. Germline CDR1 SEHNR, CDR2 FQNEAQ (reference sequence). The CDR3 spans 14 residues. Unmatched junction bases numbered 4, after V lost 5 bases and J lost 1 base. The CDR3 bases are TGTGCCAGCAGCCCAGGACAGGCGAACACTGAAGCTTTCTTT. Its translation is CASSPGQANTEAFF. Filled out from reference TRBV7-9 and TRBJ1-1, the complete variable domain reads DTGVSQNPRHKITKRGQNVTFRCDPISEHNRLYWYRQTLGQGPEFLTYFQNEAQLEKSRLLSDRFSAERPKGSFSTLEIQRTEQGDSAMYLCASSPGQANTEAFFGQGTRLTVV.

Remarks on this clone: Additional DNA sequences in this sample encode the identical CDR3. The rearrangement joins TRBV25-1 to TRBJ1-5; D not certain. Per germline, CDR1 MGHDK and CDR2 SYGVNS. The CDR3 is 12 amino acids. The V end was cut by 2 bases, the J end by 4 bases, with 3 bases between. CDR3 sequence (DNA): TGTGCCAGCAGTGAAGGAAATCAGCCCCAGCATTTT. Protein: CASSEGNQPQHF.

CDR3 DNA: TGTGCCAGCAGTAGGGTACGGGCAGACAAAGAGACCCAGTACTTC. It translates to CASSRVRADKETQYF. The rearrangement joins TRBV28 to TRBJ2-5, with D hard to call. The germline V gene has CDR1 MDHEN and CDR2 SYDVKM. The V end was cut by 5 bases, the J end by 3 bases, with 16 bases between. The CDR3 contains 15 residues.

This clone was picked up a small number of times. Relative to the germline gene, one junction end is altered; a read error may explain this. The V and J genes are TRBV7-9 and TRBJ2-1; possibly TRBD1 for D (6 bases). Germline CDR1 SEHNR, CDR2 FQNEAQ (reference sequence). This CDR3 is built from 15 residues. The CDR3 region has the DNA TGCGCCAGCAGCCAAGGGGTGACAGGCTACAATGAGCAGTTCTTC. Translation gives CASSQGVTGYNEQFF.

This chain joins TRBV4-3 and TRBJ2-2; 10 positions match TRBD1. This CDR3 has 15 amino acids. V dropped 2 bases and J dropped 5; count of bases not matched to a gene: 2. Looked up from germline, CDR1 is LGHNA and CDR2 is YSLEER. The CDR3 bases are TGCGCCAGCAGCCAAAAGGGACAGGGGACCGGGGAGCTGTTTTTT. This codes for CASSQKGQGTGELFF.

This chain uses TRBV5-4 with TRBJ2-1, with 9 bases that match TRBD2. V was pared by 2 bases and J by 1 base, with 7 bases of the junction left unmatched. The germline gives CDR1 SGHNT, CDR2 YYREEE (reference sequence). CDR3 length: 17 amino acids. CDR3 coding DNA: TGTGCCAGCAGCTTTAGGCCGGGACTAGCTTCCTACAATGAGCAGTTCTTC. This codes for CASSFRPGLASYNEQFF.

This clone was counted a few times. The chain joins TRBV6-5 to TRBJ2-4; 10 bases align to TRBD1. With V trimmed by 6 bases and J by 16 bases, 9 bases remained unmatched. This CDR3 is built from 12 residues. Germline-derived CDR1 and CDR2 are MNHEY and SVGAGI. CDR3 amino acids: CASRTGTGVFYF. Here the CDR3 DNA reads TGTGCCAGCAGAACCGGGACAGGGGTTTTCTACTTC.

The chain is built from TRBV6-1 and TRBJ2-7; TRBD2 aligns across 11 bases. The junction had 3 bases not matched to a gene; V was cut back by 5 bases and J by 3 bases. The length of the CDR3 is 14 residues. Germline V CDR1 and CDR2: MNHNS, SASEGT. CDR3 in DNA: TGTGCCAGCAGTCCCGGGACTAGCGGCTACGAGCAGTACGTC. Translation: CASSPGTSGYEQYV.

The chain links TRBV11-2 to TRBJ2-2; D is unclear. CDR1 is SGHAT and CDR2 is FQNNGV in the germline V gene. The CDR3 runs 14 residues. V lost 5 bases, J lost 4 bases, and 11 bases lay in between. CDR3 sequence reads: CASSVDPSTGELFF. CDR3 sequence (DNA): TGTGCCAGCAGCGTCGACCCAAGCACCGGGGAGCTGTTTTTT.

The rearrangement links TRBV2 to TRBJ2-2; D is unclear. There are 15 residues in the CDR3. The germline CDR1 and CDR2 sequences are SNHLY and FYNNEI. Trimming removed 2 bases from V and 0 bases from J, with 7 bases in between. CDR3: CASSELQANTGELFF. Here the CDR3 DNA reads TGTGCCAGCAGTGAACTTCAGGCGAACACCGGGGAGCTGTTTTTT.

The chain links TRBV7-7 to TRBJ2-1, with 7 positions matching TRBD2. Germline CDR1 and CDR2: SSHAT and FNYEAQ (reference sequence). The CDR3 runs to 15 residues. V lost 5 bases and J lost 8; bases outside the gene matches: 12. This CDR3 is CASSRAGTSDHEQFF. Written as DNA, the CDR3 is TGTGCCAGCAGCCGAGCGGGAACTAGCGACCATGAGCAGTTCTTC. The full variable domain, in which reference TRBV7-7 and TRBJ2-1 provide the parts outside the CDR3, is GAGVSQSPRYKVTKRGQDVTLRCDPISSHATLYWYQQALGQGPEFLTYFNYEAQPDKSGLPSDRFSAERPEGSISTLTIQRTEQRDSAMYRCASSRAGTSDHEQFFGPGTRLTVL.

The genes are TRBV9 and TRBJ2-3; 9 nucleotides match TRBD2. This CDR3 is 16 amino acids long. Germline CDR1 SGDLS, CDR2 YYNGEE. V shed 4 bases, J shed 1 base, and the junction held 7 bases outside the gene matches. The CDR3, as DNA: TGTGCCAGCAGCCGTAGCGGGAGTGGGGGCACAGATACGCAGTATTTT. Its translation is CASSRSGSGGTDTQYF. The full variable domain, completed using reference TRBV9 and TRBJ2-3, is DSGVTQTPKHLITATGQRVTLRCSPRSGDLSVYWYQQSLDQGLQFLIQYYNGEERAKGNILERFSAQQFPDLHSELNLSSLELGDSALYFCASSRSGSGGTDTQYFGPGTRLTVL.

This rearrangement joins TRBV2 to TRBJ2-5, with 9 bases identical to TRBD2. CDR1 SNHLY and CDR2 FYNNEI come from the germline V gene. The CDR3 sequence is 16 residues long. With V trimmed by 3 bases and J by 4 bases, 9 bases remained unmatched. The CDR3 sequence: CASSDRLAGVGETQYF. The CDR3 DNA reads as TGTGCCAGCAGTGATAGGTTAGCGGGAGTAGGAGAGACCCAGTACTTC.

This clone was seen more than once but under ten times. The V gene is TRBV19, the J gene TRBJ1-1; D is perhaps TRBD1 (5 bases). This CDR3 has 12 residues. Deletions cut 6 bases from V and 2 bases from J, with 7 bases between. Germline CDR1 reads LNHDA; CDR2 reads SQIVND (reference sequence). CDR3 region: CASRGVNTEAFF. CDR3 nucleotides: TGTGCCAGTAGGGGGGTTAACACTGAAGCTTTCTTT. Combining the CDR3 with reference TRBV19 and TRBJ1-1 gives the whole variable domain DGGITQSPKYLFRKEGQNVTLSCEQNLNHDAMYWYRQDPGQGLRLIYYSQIVNDFQKGDIAEGYSVSREKKESFPLTVTSAQKNPTAFYLCASRGVNTEAFFGQGTRLTVV.

In nucleotides, the CDR3 is TGTGCCAGCAGTTGGCGACACTCCACAGATACGCAGTATTTT. This encodes CASSWRHSTDTQYF. This sequence joins TRBV6-5 and TRBJ2-3; D gene ambiguous. Per germline, CDR1 MNHEY and CDR2 SVGAGI. The CDR3 has 14 residues. V was pared by 4 bases and J by 2 bases, with 10 bases between.

This clone was observed a handful of times. The chain combines TRBV5-1 with TRBJ2-1; TRBD1 might be the D (6 bases). The CDR3 contains 16 residues. The germline V and J ends were trimmed by 0 bases and 2 bases, with 12 bases remaining between them. Germline CDR1 reads SGHRS; CDR2 reads YFSETQ. CDR3 amino acids: CASSLGTTGTYNEQFF. As DNA, the CDR3 is TGCGCCAGCAGCTTGGGCACGACAGGTACCTACAATGAGCAGTTCTTC.

The chain combines TRBV10-3 with TRBJ2-3, with D perhaps TRBD1 or TRBD2 (6 bases each). The V and J ends lost 7 bases and 0 bases respectively, with 8 bases between them. The CDR3 runs 13 residues. The germline CDR1 and CDR2 sequences are ENHRY and SYGVKD. The CDR3 reads CAINGGSTDTQYF. The CDR3, as DNA: TGTGCCATCAACGGGGGCAGCACAGATACGCAGTATTTT.

As concerns this clone: Other DNA sequences in the same sample also yield this CDR3. This CDR3 is CASRLGETQYF. CDR3 DNA: TGTGCCAGCCGACTCGGGGAGACCCAGTACTTC. The chain has TRBV6-5 and TRBJ2-5; D gene unclear. V lost 8 bases and J lost 5, with 9 bases in between. CDR3 length equals 11 residues. Germline lookup yields CDR1 MNHEY and CDR2 SVGAGI.

The chain recombines TRBV7-2 with TRBJ1-2; maybe TRBD1 (5 bases). Germline CDR1 and CDR2: SGHTA and FQGNSA. The ends were cut back, 0 bases at V and 4 bases at J, with 9 bases in the middle. The CDR3 loop spans 14 amino acids. In DNA form, the CDR3 reads TGTGCCAGCAGCTTAGCCAGGGAAACCTATGGCTACACCTTC. This translates into CASSLARETYGYTF.

This clone turned up a few times. This sequence joins TRBV5-5 and TRBJ2-1; unclear D gene. This CDR3 has 13 amino acids. Trimming took off 1 base at V and 5 bases at J, with 7 bases between the two ends. CDR1 SGHKS and CDR2 YYEKEE come from the germline V gene (reference sequence). This CDR3 is CASSLRQNNEQFF. The CDR3 DNA sequence: TGTGCCAGCAGCTTGAGGCAGAACAATGAGCAGTTCTTC.